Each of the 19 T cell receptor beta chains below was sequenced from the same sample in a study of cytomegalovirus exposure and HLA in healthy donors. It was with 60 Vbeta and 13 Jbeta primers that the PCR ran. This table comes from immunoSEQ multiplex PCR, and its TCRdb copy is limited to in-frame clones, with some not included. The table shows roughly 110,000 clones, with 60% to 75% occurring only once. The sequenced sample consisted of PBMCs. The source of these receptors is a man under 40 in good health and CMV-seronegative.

The CDR3, as DNA: TGCAGCGTTGGCGGGACTAGCGGGTCAGGCTCTACCTACAATGAGCAGTTCTTC. Its protein product is CSVGGTSGSGSTYNEQFF. The chain links TRBV29-1 to TRBJ2-1, with 12 bases matching TRBD2. With 4 bases clipped from V and 2 bases from J, the junction kept 12 bases outside the gene matches. This CDR3 spans 18 amino acids. The germline gives CDR1 SQVTM, CDR2 ANQGSEA.

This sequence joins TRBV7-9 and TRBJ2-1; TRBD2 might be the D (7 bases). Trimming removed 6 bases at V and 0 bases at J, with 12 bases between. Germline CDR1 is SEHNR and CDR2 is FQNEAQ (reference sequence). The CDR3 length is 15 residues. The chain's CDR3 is CASSDGGLSYNEQFF. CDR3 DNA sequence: TGTGCCAGCAGTGACGGGGGGCTCTCCTACAATGAGCAGTTCTTC.

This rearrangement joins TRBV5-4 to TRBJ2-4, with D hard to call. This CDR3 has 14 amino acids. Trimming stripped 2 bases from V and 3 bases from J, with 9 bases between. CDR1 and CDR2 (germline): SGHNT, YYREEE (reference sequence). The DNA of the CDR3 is TGTGCCAGCAGCTTCGACAAAGACAAAAACATTCAGTACTTC. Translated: CASSFDKDKNIQYF. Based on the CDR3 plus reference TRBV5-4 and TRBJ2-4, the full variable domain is ETGVTQSPTHLIKTRGQQVTLRCSSQSGHNTVSWYQQALGQGPQFIFQYYREEENGRGNFPPRFSGLQFPNYSSELNVNALELDDSALYLCASSFDKDKNIQYFGAGTRLSVL.

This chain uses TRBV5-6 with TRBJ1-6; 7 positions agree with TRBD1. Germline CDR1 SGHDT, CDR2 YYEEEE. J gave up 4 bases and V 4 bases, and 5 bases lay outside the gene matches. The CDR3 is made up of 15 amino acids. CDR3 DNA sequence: TGTGCCAGCAGCGAAACAGGGGTTTATAATTCACCCCTCCACTTT. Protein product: CASSETGVYNSPLHF.

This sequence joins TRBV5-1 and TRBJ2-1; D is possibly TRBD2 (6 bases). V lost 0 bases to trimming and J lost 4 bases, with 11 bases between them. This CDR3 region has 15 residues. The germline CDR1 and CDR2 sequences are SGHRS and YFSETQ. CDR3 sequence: CASSLEWGVYNEQFF. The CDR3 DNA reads TGCGCCAGCAGCTTGGAGTGGGGGGTATACAATGAGCAGTTCTTC. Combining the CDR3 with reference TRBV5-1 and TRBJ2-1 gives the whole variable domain KAGVTQTPRYLIKTRGQQVTLSCSPISGHRSVSWYQQTPGQGLQFLFEYFSETQRNKGNFPGRFSGRQFSNSRSEMNVSTLELGDSALYLCASSLEWGVYNEQFFGPGTRLTVL.

The chain's CDR3 is CASSPGQGHYGYTF. Here the CDR3 DNA reads TGTGCCAGCAGCCCAGGACAGGGGCACTATGGCTACACCTTC. The chain carries TRBV7-9 and TRBJ1-2; 9 bases map to TRBD1. Germline V gene data show CDR1 as SEHNR and CDR2 as FQNEAQ (reference sequence). The CDR3 has 14 amino acids. With 5 bases clipped from V and 3 bases from J, the junction kept 4 bases outside the gene matches.

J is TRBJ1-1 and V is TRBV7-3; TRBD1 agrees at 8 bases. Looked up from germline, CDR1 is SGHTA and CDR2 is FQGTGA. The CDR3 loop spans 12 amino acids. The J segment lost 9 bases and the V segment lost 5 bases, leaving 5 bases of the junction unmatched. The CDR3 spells CASSLGQGQAFF. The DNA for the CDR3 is TGTGCCAGCAGCCTTGGACAGGGCCAAGCTTTCTTT.

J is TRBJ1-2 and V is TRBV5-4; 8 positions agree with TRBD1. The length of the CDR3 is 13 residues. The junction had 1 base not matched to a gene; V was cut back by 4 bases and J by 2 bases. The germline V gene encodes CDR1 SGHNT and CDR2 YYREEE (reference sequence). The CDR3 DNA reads TGTGCCAGCAGCGGGACAGGAAACTATGGCTACACCTTC. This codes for CASSGTGNYGYTF.

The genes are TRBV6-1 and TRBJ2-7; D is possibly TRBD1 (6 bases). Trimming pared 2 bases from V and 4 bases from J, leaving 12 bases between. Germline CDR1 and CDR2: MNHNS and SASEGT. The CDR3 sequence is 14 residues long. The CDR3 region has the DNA TGTGCCAGCAGTGAATTGGGGGCAGGGTACGAGCAGTACTTC. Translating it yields CASSELGAGYEQYF.

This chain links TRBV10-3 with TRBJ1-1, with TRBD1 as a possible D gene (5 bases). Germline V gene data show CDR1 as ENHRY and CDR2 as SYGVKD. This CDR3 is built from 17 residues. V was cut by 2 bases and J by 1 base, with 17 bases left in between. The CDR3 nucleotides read TGTGCCATCAGTGAGAGGGGAGGGCCAGACGGGAACACTGAAGCTTTCTTT. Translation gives CAISERGGPDGNTEAFF.

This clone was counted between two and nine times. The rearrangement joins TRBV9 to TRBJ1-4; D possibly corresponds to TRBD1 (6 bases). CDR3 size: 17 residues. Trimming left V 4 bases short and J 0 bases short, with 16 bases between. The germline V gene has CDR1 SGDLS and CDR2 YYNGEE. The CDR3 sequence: CASSPTGKLATNEKLFF. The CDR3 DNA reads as TGTGCCAGCAGCCCGACAGGCAAACTTGCAACTAATGAAAAACTGTTTTTT.

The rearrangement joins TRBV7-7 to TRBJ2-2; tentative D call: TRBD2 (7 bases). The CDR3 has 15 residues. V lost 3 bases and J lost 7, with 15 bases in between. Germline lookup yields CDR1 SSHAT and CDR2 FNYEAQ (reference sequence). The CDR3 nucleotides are TGTGCCAGCAGCTTTAACGGGGGGCCGGGCGGGGAGCTGTTTTTT. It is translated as CASSFNGGPGGELFF.

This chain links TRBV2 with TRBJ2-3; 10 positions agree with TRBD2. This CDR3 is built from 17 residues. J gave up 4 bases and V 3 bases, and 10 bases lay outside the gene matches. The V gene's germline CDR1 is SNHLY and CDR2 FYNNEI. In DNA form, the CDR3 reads TGTGCCAGCAGTGATACGAAGGGACTAGCGATCCCAGATACGCAGTATTTT. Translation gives CASSDTKGLAIPDTQYF.

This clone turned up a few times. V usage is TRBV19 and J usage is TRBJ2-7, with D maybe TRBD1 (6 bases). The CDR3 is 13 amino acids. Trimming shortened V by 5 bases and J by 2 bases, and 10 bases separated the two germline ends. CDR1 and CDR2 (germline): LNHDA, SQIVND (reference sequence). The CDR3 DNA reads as TGTGCCAGTAGTTGGACAGCAACCTACGAGCAGTACTTC. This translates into CASSWTATYEQYF. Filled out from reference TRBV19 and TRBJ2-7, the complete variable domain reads DGGITQSPKYLFRKEGQNVTLSCEQNLNHDAMYWYRQDPGQGLRLIYYSQIVNDFQKGDIAEGYSVSREKKESFPLTVTSAQKNPTAFYLCASSWTATYEQYFGPGTRLTVT.

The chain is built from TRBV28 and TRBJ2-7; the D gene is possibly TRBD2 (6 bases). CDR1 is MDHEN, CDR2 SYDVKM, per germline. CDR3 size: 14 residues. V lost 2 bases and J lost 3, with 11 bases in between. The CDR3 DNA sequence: TGTGCCAGCAGTTTAGCGGGGCCACTCTACGAGCAGTACTTC. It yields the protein CASSLAGPLYEQYF.

CDR3 nucleotide sequence: TGTGCCAGCGCTAAGGCAGAGGCAACTAATGAAAAACTGTTTTTT. Translating gives CASAKAEATNEKLFF. This chain connects TRBV28 to TRBJ1-4; no clear D gene. With 8 bases removed from V and 0 bases from J, the gap between germline ends came to 13 bases. Germline values: CDR1 MDHEN, CDR2 SYDVKM. There are 15 residues in the CDR3.

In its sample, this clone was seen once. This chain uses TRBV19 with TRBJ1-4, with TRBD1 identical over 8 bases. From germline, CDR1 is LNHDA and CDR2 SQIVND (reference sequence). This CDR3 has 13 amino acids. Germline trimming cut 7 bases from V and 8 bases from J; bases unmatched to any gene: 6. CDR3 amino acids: CASNDRGGEKLFF. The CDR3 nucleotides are TGTGCCAGTAACGACAGGGGTGGGGAAAAACTGTTTTTT.

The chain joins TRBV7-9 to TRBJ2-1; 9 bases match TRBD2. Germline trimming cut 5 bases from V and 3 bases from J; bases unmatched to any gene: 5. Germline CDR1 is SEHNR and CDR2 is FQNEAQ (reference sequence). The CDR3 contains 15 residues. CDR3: CASSASGGIYNEQFF. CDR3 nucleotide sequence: TGTGCCAGCAGCGCCAGCGGGGGGATCTACAATGAGCAGTTCTTC. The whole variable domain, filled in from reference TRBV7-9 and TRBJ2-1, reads DTGVSQNPRHKITKRGQNVTFRCDPISEHNRLYWYRQTLGQGPEFLTYFQNEAQLEKSRLLSDRFSAERPKGSFSTLEIQRTEQGDSAMYLCASSASGGIYNEQFFGPGTRLTVL.

CDR3 loop: CASSQDRLEGAMNTEAFF. As DNA, the CDR3 is TGCGCCAGCAGCCAAGATAGGCTGGAGGGGGCCATGAACACTGAAGCTTTCTTT. The rearrangement links TRBV4-1 to TRBJ1-1, with 7 positions matching TRBD1. Germline values: CDR1 MGHRA, CDR2 YSYEKL. This CDR3 has 18 amino acids. V was pared by 0 bases and J by 0 bases, with 10 bases of the junction left unmatched.